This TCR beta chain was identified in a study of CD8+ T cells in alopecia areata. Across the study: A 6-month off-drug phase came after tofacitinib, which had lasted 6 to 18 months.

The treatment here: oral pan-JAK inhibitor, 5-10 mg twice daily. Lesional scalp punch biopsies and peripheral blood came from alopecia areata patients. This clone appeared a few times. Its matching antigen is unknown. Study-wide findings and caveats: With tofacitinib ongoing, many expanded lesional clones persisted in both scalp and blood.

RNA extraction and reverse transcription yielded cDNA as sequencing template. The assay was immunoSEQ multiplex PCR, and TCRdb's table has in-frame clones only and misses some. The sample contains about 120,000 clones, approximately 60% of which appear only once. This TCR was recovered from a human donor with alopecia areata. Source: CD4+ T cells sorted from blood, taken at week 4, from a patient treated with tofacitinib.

The CDR3 here is CSVGTGYVGEAFF. In nucleotides, the CDR3 is TGCAGCGTTGGGACAGGGTATGTGGGAGAAGCTTTCTTT. The V gene is TRBV29-1, the J gene TRBJ1-1; 8 nucleotides agree with TRBD1. The CDR3 extends over 13 amino acids. With V trimmed by 4 bases and J by 8 bases, 9 bases remained unmatched. The germline CDR1 and CDR2 sequences are SQVTM and ANQGSEA.